This TCR beta chain was obtained from a study of vaccination and CD4 T cells after COVID-19. Study in general: Overlapping spike pools from SARS-CoV-2 and HCoV-NL63, HCoV-OC43 and HCoV-229E served as culture stimuli. Treatment of control cultures consisted of a CEFX pool, an HIV-1 Nef pool, or no peptide. Broader study findings: Spike mono-reactivity was shown by 304 of 307 vaccine-specific clones in convalescent patients.

About this clonotype itself: Its target is unknown.

With the Oncomine TCR Beta short-read assay, DNA from cultured CD4+ T cells was sequenced. TCRdb passed the PCR reads through MiXCR, listing each CDR3 protein once. The sample contains tens of thousands of distinct CDR3 sequences, 30% to 35% of which appear only once. Time point reported: late sampling 161 to 241 days after vaccination in a few convalescent patients. Treatment indicated: approximately 11-day PBMC culture with coronavirus spike peptide pools or control peptides (ViraFEST assay). After culture for over nine days, isolation of CD4+ T cells was performed by negative selection. With V trimmed by 2 bases and J by 1 base, 3 bases remained unmatched. Per germline, CDR1 DFQATT and CDR2 SNEGSKA (reference sequence). The CDR3 is made up of 14 amino acids.

Specimen: CD4+ T cells from blood, cultured in vitro, collected about 7 months after SARS-CoV-2 vaccination. This sequence originates from a human donor who had recovered from COVID-19. This chain uses TRBV20-1 with TRBJ1-1; 8 positions match TRBD1. In DNA form, the CDR3 reads TGCAGTGCTAGATCAGGGGGCCGGAACACTGAAGCTTTCTTT. Translation: CSARSGGRNTEAFF.